Below, 16 T cell receptor beta chains from the same sample are listed, as sequenced in a study of shared clonotypes between healthy human individuals. It was CD45RO-negative cells, positively selected for CCR7, that made up naive CD8 cells, with terminally differentiated effector memory CD45RA+ cells excluded. Sequenced by immunoSEQ multiplex PCR; TCRdb stores in-frame clones only, minus some. The sample includes approximately 1.9 million clones, just under 95% seen only once; the top ten take approximately 1.6%. Material for sequencing was naive CD8+ T cells from PBMCs. These receptors were taken from a man aged 18 to 30 in good health. Some clones in this sample may be carry-over from other donors' samples.

CDR3 nucleotide sequence: TGTGCCAGTAGTATCGCCCGGACAGGGGTTGGCTACACCTTC. Its translation is CASSIARTGVGYTF. The rearrangement links TRBV19 to TRBJ1-2; 9 bases line up with TRBD1. CDR1 LNHDA and CDR2 SQIVND come from the germline V gene (reference sequence). This CDR3 is built from 14 residues. V trimming: 3 bases; J trimming: 7 bases; junction bases outside the gene matches: 6.

The chain combines TRBV28 with TRBJ2-2, with a tentative D call TRBD2 (5 bases). V was cut by 5 bases and J by 0 bases, with 13 bases left in between. Germline assignment: CDR1 MDHEN and CDR2 SYDVKM. The CDR3 consists of 16 residues. In DNA form, the CDR3 reads TGTGCCAGCAGTCCCGCCCGGGAAACGAACACCGGGGAGCTGTTTTTT. This codes for CASSPARETNTGELFF.

This chain uses TRBV27 with TRBJ2-7; possibly TRBD1 or TRBD2 for D (5 bases each). CDR3 size: 14 residues. Trimming pared 6 bases from V and 3 bases from J, leaving 15 bases between. Looked up from germline, CDR1 is MNHEY and CDR2 is SMNVEV (reference sequence). CDR3 nucleotides: TGTGCCAGCAGCTACGACACGGGGCACTACGAGCAGTACTTC. Amino acid sequence: CASSYDTGHYEQYF.

This sequence joins TRBV27 and TRBJ1-2, with a possible D match to TRBD1 (6 bases). This CDR3 has 14 amino acids. Germline loops: CDR1 MNHEY, CDR2 SMNVEV (reference sequence). The V and J ends lost 3 bases and 7 bases respectively, with 15 bases between them. CDR3 region: CASSFSRGGGGYTF. CDR3 coding DNA: TGTGCCAGCAGTTTCTCCAGGGGAGGGGGTGGCTACACCTTC.

V usage is TRBV6-1 and J usage is TRBJ1-4; D uncertain. This CDR3 spans 14 amino acids. The V gene's germline CDR1 is MNHNS and CDR2 SASEGT. V lost 7 bases, J lost 0 bases, and 9 bases lay in between. CDR3 in amino acids: CASKKSATNEKLFF. In DNA form, the CDR3 reads TGTGCCAGCAAGAAGTCTGCAACTAATGAAAAACTGTTTTTT.

The chain recombines TRBV10-3 with TRBJ2-1; 11 nucleotides align to TRBD2. This CDR3 is 19 amino acids long. The trim removed 5 bases at V and 8 bases at J, leaving 20 bases unmatched. CDR1 and CDR2 from the germline V gene are ENHRY and SYGVKD. CDR3 nucleotide sequence: TGTGCCATCAGTACTACCGGTACTAGCGGGAGTACCCTCCAATATGAGCAGTTCTTC. Encoded protein: CAISTTGTSGSTLQYEQFF.

V is TRBV9 and J is TRBJ1-3, with 10 bases that match TRBD1. The CDR3 covers 18 residues. The germline CDR1 and CDR2 sequences are SGDLS and YYNGEE. V lost 3 bases to trimming and J lost 7 bases; unmatched junction nucleotides: 16. The CDR3 DNA follows: TGTGCCAGCAGCGACTCCGGGACAGGGGTAGTAGGCGGTAACACCATATATTTT. Translated, it gives CASSDSGTGVVGGNTIYF.

The chain links TRBV5-1 to TRBJ2-1; tentative D call: TRBD2 (6 bases). This CDR3 has 16 residues. Trimming left V 0 bases short and J 0 bases short, with 10 bases between. The germline V gene has CDR1 SGHRS and CDR2 YFSETQ. DNA of the CDR3: TGCGCCAGCAGCTTGGTGTCTAGCGACTCCTACAATGAGCAGTTCTTC. Translation: CASSLVSSDSYNEQFF.

The rearrangement uses TRBV27 and TRBJ2-5; D is possibly TRBD1 (5 bases). CDR1 and CDR2 (germline): MNHEY, SMNVEV (reference sequence). Trimming removed 0 bases at V and 5 bases at J, with 13 bases between. The CDR3 totals 15 residues. This CDR3 reads CASSLSPGRLETQYF. CDR3 in DNA: TGTGCCAGCAGTTTATCGCCAGGGCGGCTGGAGACCCAGTACTTC.

CDR3 DNA sequence: TGCGCCAGCCAGGAAGGACTAGCGGGACACACAGATACGCAGTATTTT. The encoded protein is CASQEGLAGHTDTQYF. The rearrangement uses TRBV10-2 and TRBJ2-3, with 12 bases that match TRBD2. The V gene end was trimmed by 8 bases and the J gene end by 2 bases; junction bases not matched to a gene: 8. The CDR3 has 16 residues. CDR1 is WSHSY and CDR2 is SAAADI in the germline V gene.

The V gene is TRBV4-3, the J gene TRBJ2-2; D remains unclear. CDR3 length: 16 residues. Germline lookup yields CDR1 LGHNA and CDR2 YSLEER. The V end lost 4 bases, the J end lost 1 base, and 13 bases lay between the germline ends. CDR3 loop: CASSPKRVRNTGELFF. CDR3 nucleotides: TGCGCCAGCAGCCCTAAACGGGTGAGGAACACCGGGGAGCTGTTTTTT.

The rearrangement joins TRBV15 to TRBJ1-1; 10 nucleotides line up with TRBD1. The CDR3 spans 17 residues. Germline CDR1 LNHNV, CDR2 YYDKDF (reference sequence). The V gene end was trimmed by 5 bases and the J gene end by 2 bases; junction bases not matched to a gene: 11. CDR3 sequence reads: CATSVSRGTGANTEAFF. CDR3 bases: TGTGCCACCAGCGTCTCCCGCGGGACAGGGGCTAACACTGAAGCTTTCTTT. The full variable domain, its missing parts supplied by reference TRBV15 and TRBJ1-1, is DAMVIQNPRYQVTQFGKPVTLSCSQTLNHNVMYWYQQKSSQAPKLLFHYYDKDFNNEADTPDNFQSRRPNTSFCFLDIRSPGLGDTAMYLCATSVSRGTGANTEAFFGQGTRLTVV.

The chain is built from TRBV9 and TRBJ2-1, with 7 bases matching TRBD2. CDR3 length: 17 amino acids. V gave up 3 bases and J gave up 6 bases; unmatched junction bases: 15. CDR1 is SGDLS and CDR2 is YYNGEE in the germline V gene. The CDR3 region has the DNA TGTGCCAGCAGCGCTTCCCGAGGGGAGGGCAACTCCAATGAGCAGTTCTTC. This translates into CASSASRGEGNSNEQFF.

The chain employs TRBV27 and TRBJ2-7; 10 positions match TRBD2. The V segment lost 2 bases and the J segment 3 bases; nucleotides outside the gene matches: 4. The CDR3 contains 15 residues. CDR1 is MNHEY, CDR2 SMNVEV, per germline (reference sequence). The CDR3 sequence: CASSLMLAGDYEQYF. The CDR3 region has the DNA TGTGCCAGCAGTTTAATGCTAGCGGGGGACTACGAGCAGTACTTC.

The V call is TRBV28, the J call TRBJ1-5; TRBD1 agrees at 10 bases. Germline V gene sequence: CDR1 MDHEN, CDR2 SYDVKM. V lost 2 bases to trimming and J lost 5 bases; unmatched junction nucleotides: 0. The CDR3 spans 14 residues. Here the CDR3 reads CASSLGTGDQPQHF. The DNA for the CDR3 is TGTGCCAGCAGTTTAGGGACAGGGGATCAGCCCCAGCATTTT.

The chain is built from TRBV7-7 and TRBJ2-1; maybe TRBD1 (7 bases). The CDR3 contains 14 residues. V was cut by 5 bases and J by 8 bases, with 16 bases left in between. Germline CDR1 SSHAT, CDR2 FNYEAQ (reference sequence). As DNA, the CDR3 is TGTGCCAGCAGCGCTTCGGACAGGAGGGATGAGCAGTTCTTC. It is translated as CASSASDRRDEQFF. The full variable domain, rest sourced from reference TRBV7-7 and TRBJ2-1, is GAGVSQSPRYKVTKRGQDVTLRCDPISSHATLYWYQQALGQGPEFLTYFNYEAQPDKSGLPSDRFSAERPEGSISTLTIQRTEQRDSAMYRCASSASDRRDEQFFGPGTRLTVL.